Listed below are T cell receptor beta chains from one sample, sequenced in a study of OX40 agonist ivuxolimab in advanced cancers. Data came from immunoSEQ multiplex PCR; TCRdb stores just in-frame clones and leaves some out. The table lists more than 45,000 clones, more than 75% of them singletons, with approximately 10% in the top ten. The source material was CD4+ or CD8+ T cells sorted from blood, sampled in a trial of the OX40 agonist ivuxolimab. Receptors originate from an adult with an advanced solid tumor such as melanoma, head and neck, liver or kidney cancer. Each CDR3 is given with its conserved first and last residue. A D gene is named only where the DNA matches it firmly. Clone size, where shown, is once, few, many, or a class for clones that have expanded.

d_call	clone_size	j_call	v_call	cdr3_aa	cdr3_nt
-	-	TRBJ2-2	TRBV9	CASSVVQRAGELFF	TGTGCCAGCAGCGTAGTTCAGAGAGCCGGGGAGCTGTTTTTT
-	-	TRBJ2-3	TRBV7-6	CASSFPTVNTDTQYF	TGTGCCAGCAGCTTCCCGACTGTAAACACAGATACGCAGTATTTT
-	once	TRBJ2-7	TRBV4-2	CASSQDLGSYEQYF	TGTGCCAGCAGCCAAGATCTGGGTTCCTACGAGCAGTACTTC
-	-	TRBJ1-1	TRBV9	CASSDGQTQVNTEAFF	TGTGCCAGCAGCGACGGACAGACCCAGGTGAACACTGAAGCTTTCTTT
-	-	TRBJ2-5	TRBV7-2	CASSSFSSGTQYF	TGTGCCAGCAGCTCCTTTTCGTCGGGGACCCAGTACTTC
-	few	TRBJ2-1	TRBV9	CASSVGGVLYNEQFF	TGTGCCAGCAGCGTAGGGGGGGTCCTATACAATGAGCAGTTCTTC
-	-	TRBJ1-1	TRBV4-3	CASSQDWKGNTEAFF	TGCGCCAGCAGCCAAGATTGGAAGGGAAACACTGAAGCTTTCTTT
-	medium-sized	TRBJ2-2	TRBV15	CATSQGSGSSAGELFF	TGTGCCACCAGCCAGGGATCAGGGTCCTCGGCCGGGGAGCTGTTTTTT
-	-	TRBJ2-7	TRBV2	CANSLGHEQYF	TGTGCCAACTCTCTAGGGCATGAGCAGTACTTC
TRBD2	-	TRBJ2-1	TRBV2	CASTGTSGNNEQFF	TGTGCCAGTACCGGGACTAGCGGTAACAATGAGCAGTTCTTC
-	-	TRBJ1-5	TRBV27	CASSLGGGPQHF	TGTGCCAGCAGTTTAGGGGGGGGGCCCCAGCATTTT
-	-	TRBJ1-6	TRBV13	CASSLRTLTSSYNSPLHF	TGTGCCAGCAGCCTGAGGACTTTAACGAGCTCCTATAATTCACCCCTCCACTTT
TRBD1	-	TRBJ1-6	TRBV27	CASSVQGRNSPLHF	TGTGCCAGCAGTGTACAGGGGAGGAATTCACCCCTCCACTTT
-	-	TRBJ2-3	TRBV9	CASSAPLEGGASTDTQYF	TGTGCCAGCAGCGCACCTCTGGAGGGGGGAGCTAGCACAGATACGCAGTATTTT
TRBD2	-	TRBJ2-1	TRBV6-1	CASSDPSTSGYYNEQFF	TGTGCCAGCAGTGATCCTTCCACTAGCGGGTACTACAATGAGCAGTTCTTC
TRBD2	-	TRBJ2-1	TRBV7-6	CASSSLASNNEQFF	TGTGCCAGCAGCTCACTAGCGTCAAACAATGAGCAGTTCTTC
-	-	TRBJ2-1	TRBV6-4	CAKDTGGNEQFF	TGTGCCAAAGACACGGGCGGGAATGAGCAGTTCTTC
-	-	TRBJ2-7	TRBV4-3	CASSQDRGGSSYEQYF	TGCGCCAGCAGCCAAGATAGAGGGGGAAGCTCCTACGAGCAGTACTTC
-	-	TRBJ1-6	TRBV21-1	CASSKWFGQYSPLHF	TGTGCCAGCAGCAAATGGTTCGGGCAGTATTCACCCCTCCACTTT
-	-	TRBJ1-5	TRBV2	CASSDRGREGNQPQHF	TGTGCCAGCAGTGACCGGGGCAGGGAGGGCAATCAGCCCCAGCATTTT
-	-	TRBJ1-1	TRBV27	CASSWSENTEAFF	TGTGCCAGCAGTTGGTCAGAAAACACTGAAGCTTTCTTT
TRBD2	-	TRBJ2-3	TRBV11-2	CASSLRTSGGAIPDTQYF	TGTGCCAGCAGCCTCCGGACTAGCGGGGGGGCGATCCCAGATACGCAGTATTTT
-	-	TRBJ2-1	TRBV7-8	CASSLGGDEQFF	TGTGCCAGCAGCCTAGGGGGGGATGAGCAGTTCTTC
TRBD2	-	TRBJ2-5	TRBV4-2	CASSQVAGDQETQYF	TGTGCCAGCAGCCAAGTAGCGGGGGACCAAGAGACCCAGTACTTC
-	once	TRBJ2-7	TRBV6-1	CASSDAQGGHYEQYF	TGTGCCAGCAGTGACGCGCAGGGGGGCCACTACGAGCAGTACTTC
TRBD1	once	TRBJ1-5	TRBV28	CATNSPRDRGYSNQPQHF	TGTGCCACTAACAGCCCTCGGGACAGGGGTTATAGCAATCAGCCCCAGCATTTT
TRBD1	few	TRBJ2-1	TRBV29-1	CSASGQGADYNEQFF	TGCAGCGCCTCGGGACAGGGGGCTGACTACAATGAGCAGTTCTTC
-	-	TRBJ1-3	TRBV25-1	CASSDRGGGNTIYF	TGTGCCAGCAGTGACAGAGGGGGAGGAAACACCATATATTTT
-	-	TRBJ2-5	TRBV5-4	CASSFWGSETQYF	TGTGCCAGCAGCTTCTGGGGGTCAGAGACCCAGTACTTC
-	-	TRBJ2-2	TRBV30	CAWSVQTVTGELFF	TGTGCCTGGAGTGTACAGACAGTCACCGGGGAGCTGTTTTTT
TRBD2	-	TRBJ2-5	TRBV5-1	CASRGGGHGTQETQYF	TGCGCCAGCCGGGGGGGCGGACACGGGACCCAAGAGACCCAGTACTTC
-	-	TRBJ1-1	TRBV7-6	CASSLEVQANTEAFF	TGTGCCAGCAGCTTAGAGGTTCAAGCGAACACTGAAGCTTTCTTT
TRBD1	-	TRBJ2-1	TRBV29-1	CSVQTGVNEQFF	TGCAGCGTTCAGACAGGGGTCAATGAGCAGTTCTTC
-	once	TRBJ2-1	TRBV4-3	CASSQGVSRPYNEQFF	TGCGCCAGCAGCCAAGGGGTTAGCCGGCCCTACAATGAGCAGTTCTTC
-	-	TRBJ2-1	TRBV27	CASSPTRTTSYNEQFF	TGTGCCAGCAGTCCAACCCGGACTACATCCTACAATGAGCAGTTCTTC
TRBD1	-	TRBJ1-1	TRBV7-2	CASSLPSPGTGAMDTEAFF	TGTGCCAGCAGCCTACCCTCGCCGGGGACAGGGGCTATGGACACTGAAGCTTTCTTT
-	-	TRBJ1-2	TRBV12-5	CASGLVLGYTF	TGTGCTAGTGGTTTGGTACTGGGCTACACCTTC
TRBD1	-	TRBJ2-1	TRBV7-2	CATRLGTGYNEQFF	TGTGCCACCCGCCTCGGGACAGGGTACAATGAGCAGTTCTTC
-	-	TRBJ2-1	TRBV7-6	CASSFGTISEQFF	TGTGCCAGCAGCTTTGGCACCATATCCGAGCAGTTCTTC
-	-	TRBJ1-2	TRBV9	CASSLEPSWNSGYTF	TGTGCCAGCAGCCTAGAGCCCTCATGGAATAGTGGCTACACCTTC
-	-	TRBJ2-1	TRBV6-5	CASKQGKGSEQFF	TGTGCCAGCAAACAGGGAAAAGGGAGTGAGCAGTTCTTC
-	-	TRBJ2-2	TRBV19	CASSIRFAGELFF	TGTGCCAGTAGTATAAGGTTCGCCGGGGAGCTGTTTTTT
-	-	TRBJ1-2	TRBV7-9	CASSLAGDYTF	TGTGCCAGCAGCTTGGCAGGGGACTACACCTTC
-	-	TRBJ1-1	TRBV5-6	CASSLRGEAFF	TGTGCCAGCAGCTTGAGGGGGGAAGCTTTCTTT